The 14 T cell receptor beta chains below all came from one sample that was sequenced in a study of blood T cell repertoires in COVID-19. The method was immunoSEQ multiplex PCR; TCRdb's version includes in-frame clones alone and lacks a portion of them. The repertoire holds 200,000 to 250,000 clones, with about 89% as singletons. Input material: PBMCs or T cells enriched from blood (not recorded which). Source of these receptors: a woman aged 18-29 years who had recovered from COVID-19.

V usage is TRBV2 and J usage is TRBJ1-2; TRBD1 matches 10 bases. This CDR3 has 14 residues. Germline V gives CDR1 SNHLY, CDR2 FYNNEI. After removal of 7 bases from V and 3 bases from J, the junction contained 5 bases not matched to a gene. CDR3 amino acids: CASNSGTGDYGYTF. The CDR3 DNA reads TGTGCCAGCAACTCCGGGACAGGGGACTATGGCTACACCTTC.

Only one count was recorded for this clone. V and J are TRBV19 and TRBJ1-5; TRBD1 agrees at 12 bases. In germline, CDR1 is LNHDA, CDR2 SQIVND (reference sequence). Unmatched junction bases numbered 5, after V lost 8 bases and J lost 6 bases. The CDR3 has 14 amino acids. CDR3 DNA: TGTGCCAGTGCCGGGACAGGGGGCTTTCAGCCCCAGCATTTT. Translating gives CASAGTGGFQPQHF.

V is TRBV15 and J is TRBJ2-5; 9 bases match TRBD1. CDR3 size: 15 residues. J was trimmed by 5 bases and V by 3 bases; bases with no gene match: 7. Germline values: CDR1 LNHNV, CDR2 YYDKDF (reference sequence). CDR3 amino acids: CATSRDRTGEETQYF. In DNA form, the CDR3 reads TGTGCCACCAGCAGGGATCGGACAGGGGAGGAGACCCAGTACTTC. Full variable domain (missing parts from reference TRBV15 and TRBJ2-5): DAMVIQNPRYQVTQFGKPVTLSCSQTLNHNVMYWYQQKSSQAPKLLFHYYDKDFNNEADTPDNFQSRRPNTSFCFLDIRSPGLGDTAMYLCATSRDRTGEETQYFGPGTRLLVL.

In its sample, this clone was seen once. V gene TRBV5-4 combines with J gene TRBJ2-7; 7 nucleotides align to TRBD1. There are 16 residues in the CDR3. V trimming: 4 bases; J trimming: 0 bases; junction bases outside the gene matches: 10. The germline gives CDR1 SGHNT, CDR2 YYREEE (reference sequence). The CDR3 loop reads CASSPQTGSRSYEQYF. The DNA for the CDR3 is TGTGCCAGCAGCCCGCAGACAGGGTCGCGCTCCTACGAGCAGTACTTC.

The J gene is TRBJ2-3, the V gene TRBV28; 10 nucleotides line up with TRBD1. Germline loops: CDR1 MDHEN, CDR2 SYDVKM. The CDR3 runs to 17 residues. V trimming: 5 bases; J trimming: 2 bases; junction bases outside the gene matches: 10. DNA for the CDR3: TGTGCCAGCAGTGGGTGGACAGGGGGTATCTTCACAGATACGCAGTATTTT. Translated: CASSGWTGGIFTDTQYF.

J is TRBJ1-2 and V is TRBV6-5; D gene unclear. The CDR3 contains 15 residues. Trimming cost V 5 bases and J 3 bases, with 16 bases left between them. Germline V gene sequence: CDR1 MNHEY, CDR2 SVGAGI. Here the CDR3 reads CASSRGWGGDYGYTF. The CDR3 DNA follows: TGTGCCAGCAGTCGTGGGTGGGGAGGAGACTATGGCTACACCTTC.

This chain's CDR3 is CASSFRADTQYF. CDR3 nucleotide sequence: TGTGCCAGCAGTTTTAGAGCCGATACGCAGTATTTT. The V and J genes are TRBV11-2 and TRBJ2-3; D not resolved. The length of the CDR3 is 12 residues. Germline lookup yields CDR1 SGHAT and CDR2 FQNNGV. V shed 6 bases and J shed 6 bases, with 10 bases lying between them. Together with reference TRBV11-2 and TRBJ2-3, the CDR3 gives the full variable domain: EAGVAQSPRYKIIEKRQSVAFWCNPISGHATLYWYQQILGQGPKLLIQFQNNGVVDDSQLPKDRFSAERLKGVDSTLKIQPAKLEDSAVYLCASSFRADTQYFGPGTRLTVL.

The CDR3 loop reads CASSKKPKREASTDTQYF. CDR3 bases: TGTGCCAGCAGCAAAAAGCCGAAGCGGGAGGCTAGCACAGATACGCAGTATTTT. This chain links TRBV21-1 with TRBJ2-3; no check of the table's D call, TRBD2, against the DNA was made. TRBV21-1 is termed a pseudogene. CDR3 length equals 18 residues.

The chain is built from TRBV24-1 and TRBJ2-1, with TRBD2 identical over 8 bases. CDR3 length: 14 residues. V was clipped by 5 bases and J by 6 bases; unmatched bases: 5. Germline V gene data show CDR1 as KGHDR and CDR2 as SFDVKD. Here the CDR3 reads CATSAGTRGNEQFF. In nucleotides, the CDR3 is TGTGCCACCAGTGCCGGGACTAGGGGCAATGAGCAGTTCTTC.

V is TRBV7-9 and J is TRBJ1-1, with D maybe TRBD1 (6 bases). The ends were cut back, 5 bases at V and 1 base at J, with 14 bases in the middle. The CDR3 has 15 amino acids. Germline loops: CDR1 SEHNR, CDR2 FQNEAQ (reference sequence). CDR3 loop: CASSQLWGPNTEAFF. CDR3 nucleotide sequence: TGTGCCAGCAGCCAACTGTGGGGGCCGAACACTGAAGCTTTCTTT.

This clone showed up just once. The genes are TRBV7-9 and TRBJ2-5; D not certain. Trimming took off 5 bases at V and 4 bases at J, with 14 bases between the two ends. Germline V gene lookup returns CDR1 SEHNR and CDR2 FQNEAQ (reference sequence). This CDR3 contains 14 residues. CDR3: CASSKDPRPETQYF. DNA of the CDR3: TGTGCCAGCAGCAAGGATCCGAGGCCAGAGACCCAGTACTTC.

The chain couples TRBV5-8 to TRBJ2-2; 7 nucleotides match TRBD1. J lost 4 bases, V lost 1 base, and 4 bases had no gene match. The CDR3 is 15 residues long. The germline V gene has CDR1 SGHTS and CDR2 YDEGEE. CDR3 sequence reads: CASSLRGLFTGELFF. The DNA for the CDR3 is TGTGCCAGCAGCTTGAGGGGGCTATTCACCGGGGAGCTGTTTTTT.

The CDR3 nucleotides read TGCGCCAGCAGCCTTTGGGGTAGGACAGCTTCTAACTATGGCTACACCTTC. This codes for CASSLWGRTASNYGYTF. This chain joins TRBV4-1 and TRBJ1-2, with D maybe TRBD1 (6 bases). The V gene lost 4 bases and the J gene lost 0 bases, with 18 bases spanning the gap. Per germline, CDR1 MGHRA and CDR2 YSYEKL. The CDR3 covers 17 residues.

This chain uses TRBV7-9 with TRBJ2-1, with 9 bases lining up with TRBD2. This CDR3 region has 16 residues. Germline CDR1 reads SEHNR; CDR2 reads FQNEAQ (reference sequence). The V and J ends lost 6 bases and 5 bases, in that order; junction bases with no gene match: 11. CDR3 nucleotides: TGTGCCAGCAGAAGACTAGCGGAAGAGGTGCACAATGAGCAGTTCTTC. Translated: CASRRLAEEVHNEQFF.